This T cell receptor beta chain derives from a study of OX40 agonist ivuxolimab in advanced cancers. About the study: An anti-OX40 (CD134) antibody with agonistic activity, ivuxolimab, was administered to patients. People who had prior anti-PD-1, anti-PD-L1 or anti-CTLA-4 therapy could take part, and roughly 40% had some. Findings and limits, study-wide: Circulating CD4+ and CD8+ T cells showed clonal expansion by week 6 at 0.1 to 3.0 mg/kg.

A remark on this clone: Its specificity is unknown.

The assay was immunoSEQ multiplex PCR, and TCRdb's table has in-frame clones only and misses some. This table has about 91,000 clones, around 85% appearing once. The length of the CDR3 is 16 residues. V was pared by 2 bases and J by 7 bases, with 8 bases of the junction left unmatched. Germline-derived CDR1 and CDR2 are SGHAT and FQNNGV. Sequenced here: CD4+ or CD8+ T cells sorted from blood, sampled in a trial of the OX40 agonist ivuxolimab. The chain combines TRBV11-2 with TRBJ2-2; 9 bases map to TRBD1. The sequence was obtained from an adult with an advanced solid tumor such as melanoma, head and neck, liver or kidney cancer. CDR3 region: CASSLSGTGSIGELFF. The CDR3 DNA sequence: TGTGCCAGCAGCTTATCCGGGACAGGGAGTATCGGGGAGCTGTTTTTT.